This T cell receptor (beta chain) is drawn from a study of beta chain features in type 1 diabetes. The wider study: Age, gender and cell yields were similar between patients and healthy donors.

With respect to this clone: The antigen is undetermined.

The study reverse transcribed the entire isolated RNA, so it sequenced expressed TCRB transcripts. The repertoire was sequenced with immunoSEQ multiplex PCR; TCRdb's copy has only in-frame clones and lacks some. The sample carries about 650,000 clones, around 12% recorded once. General study findings and limits: Researchers report that Type 1 diabetes patients had moderately but significantly shorter TCRB CDR3s across all four CD4+ subsets. For type 1 diabetes patients, VDJ junctions showed fewer insertions and more deletions. Equally in patients and controls, PCR might preferentially amplify shorter templates.

CDR1 is MNHNS, CDR2 SASEGT, per germline. Trimming removed 8 bases at V and 6 bases at J, with 19 bases between. CDR3 size: 15 residues. This TCR came from a man younger than 40 with type 1 diabetes. This sequence joins TRBV6-1 and TRBJ2-2; perhaps TRBD1 as D (6 bases). Sample: naive CD4+ T cells from blood. The CDR3 reads CASGPRQGWSGELFF. CDR3 nucleotides: TGTGCCAGCGGCCCCCGCCAGGGGTGGTCCGGGGAGCTGTTTTTT.